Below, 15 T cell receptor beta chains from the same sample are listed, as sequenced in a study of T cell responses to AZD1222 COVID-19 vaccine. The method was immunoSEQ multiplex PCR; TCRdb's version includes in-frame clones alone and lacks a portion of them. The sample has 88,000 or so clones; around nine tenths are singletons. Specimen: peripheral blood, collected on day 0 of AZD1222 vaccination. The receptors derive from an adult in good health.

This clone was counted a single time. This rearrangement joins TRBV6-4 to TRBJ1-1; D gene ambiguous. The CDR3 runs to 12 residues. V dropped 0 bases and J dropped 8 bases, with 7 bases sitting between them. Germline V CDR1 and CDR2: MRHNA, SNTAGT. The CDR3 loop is CASSDSMGEAFF. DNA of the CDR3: TGTGCCAGCAGTGACTCCATGGGAGAAGCTTTCTTT.

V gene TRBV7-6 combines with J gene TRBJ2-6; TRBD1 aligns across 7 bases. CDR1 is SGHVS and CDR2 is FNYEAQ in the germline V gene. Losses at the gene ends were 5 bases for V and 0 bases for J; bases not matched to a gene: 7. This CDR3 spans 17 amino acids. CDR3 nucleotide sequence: TGTGCCAGCAGCCCACCGGGACAGATCTCTGGGGCCAACGTCCTGACTTTC. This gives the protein CASSPPGQISGANVLTF.

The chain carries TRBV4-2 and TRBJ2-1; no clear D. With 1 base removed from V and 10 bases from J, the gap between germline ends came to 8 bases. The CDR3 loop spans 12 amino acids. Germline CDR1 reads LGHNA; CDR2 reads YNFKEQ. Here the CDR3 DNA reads TGTGCCAGCAGCCAAGTAGGGCTAGAGCAGTTCTTC. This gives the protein CASSQVGLEQFF.

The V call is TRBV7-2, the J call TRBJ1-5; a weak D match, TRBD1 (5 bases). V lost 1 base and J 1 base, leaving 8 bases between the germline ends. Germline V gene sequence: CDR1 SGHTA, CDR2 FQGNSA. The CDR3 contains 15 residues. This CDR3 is CASSLVQGSNQPQHF. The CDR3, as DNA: TGTGCCAGCAGCTTAGTGCAGGGCAGCAATCAGCCCCAGCATTTT.

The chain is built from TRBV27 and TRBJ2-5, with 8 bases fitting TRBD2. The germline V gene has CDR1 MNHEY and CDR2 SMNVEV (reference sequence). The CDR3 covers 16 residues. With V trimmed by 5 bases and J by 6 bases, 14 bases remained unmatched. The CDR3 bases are TGTGCCAGCAGTCCCCAGGGGCGGGAGGTCGGGAAGACCCAGTACTTC. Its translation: CASSPQGREVGKTQYF.

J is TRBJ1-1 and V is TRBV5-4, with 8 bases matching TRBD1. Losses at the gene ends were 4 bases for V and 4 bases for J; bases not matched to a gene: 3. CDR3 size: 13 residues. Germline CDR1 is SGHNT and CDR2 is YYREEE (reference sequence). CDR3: CASSVTGATEAFF. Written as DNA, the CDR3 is TGTGCCAGCAGCGTGACAGGGGCCACTGAAGCTTTCTTT.

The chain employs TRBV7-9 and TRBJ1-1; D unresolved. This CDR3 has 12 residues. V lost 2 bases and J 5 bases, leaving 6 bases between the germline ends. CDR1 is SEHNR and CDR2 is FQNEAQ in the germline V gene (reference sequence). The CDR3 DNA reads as TGTGCCAGCAGCTTAAGTGGGACTGAAGCTTTCTTT. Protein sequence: CASSLSGTEAFF.

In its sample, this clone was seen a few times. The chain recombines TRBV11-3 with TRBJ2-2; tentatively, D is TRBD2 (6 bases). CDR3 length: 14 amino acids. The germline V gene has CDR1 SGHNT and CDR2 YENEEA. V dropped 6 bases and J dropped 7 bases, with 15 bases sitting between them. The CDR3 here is CASRSGSADGELFF. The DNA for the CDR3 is TGTGCCAGCAGAAGCGGGTCGGCCGACGGGGAGCTGTTTTTT. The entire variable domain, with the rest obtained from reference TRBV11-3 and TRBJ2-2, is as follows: EAGVVQSPRYKIIEKKQPVAFWCNPISGHNTLYWYLQNLGQGPELLIRYENEEAVDDSQLPKDRFSAERLKGVDSTLKIQPAELGDSAVYLCASRSGSADGELFFGEGSRLTVL.

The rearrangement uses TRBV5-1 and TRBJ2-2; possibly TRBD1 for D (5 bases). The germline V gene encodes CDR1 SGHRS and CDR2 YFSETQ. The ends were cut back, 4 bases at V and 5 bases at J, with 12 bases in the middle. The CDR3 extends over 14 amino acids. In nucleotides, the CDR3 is TGCGCCAGCAGCCCAGGACATCAGACCGGGGAGCTGTTTTTT. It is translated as CASSPGHQTGELFF.

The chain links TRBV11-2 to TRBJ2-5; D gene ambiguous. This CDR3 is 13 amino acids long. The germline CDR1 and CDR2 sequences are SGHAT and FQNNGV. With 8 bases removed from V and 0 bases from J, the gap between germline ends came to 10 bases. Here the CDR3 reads CASGRRNQETQYF. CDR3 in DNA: TGTGCCAGCGGACGGCGCAACCAAGAGACCCAGTACTTC.

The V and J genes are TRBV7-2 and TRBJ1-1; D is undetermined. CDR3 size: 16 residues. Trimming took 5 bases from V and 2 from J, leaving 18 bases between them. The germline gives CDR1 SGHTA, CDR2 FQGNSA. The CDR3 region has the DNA TGTGCCAGCAGCCCCGCCCCCCCAAGGGCTAACACTGAAGCTTTCTTT. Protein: CASSPAPPRANTEAFF. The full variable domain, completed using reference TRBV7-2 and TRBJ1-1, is GAGVSQSPSNKVTEKGKDVELRCDPISGHTALYWYRQSLGQGLEFLIYFQGNSAPDKSGLPSDRFSAERTGGSVSTLTIQRTQQEDSAVYLCASSPAPPRANTEAFFGQGTRLTVV.

Written as DNA, the CDR3 is TGTGCCTGGAGTACTGACGGCTACAATCAGCCCCAGCATTTT. This gives the protein CAWSTDGYNQPQHF. The chain carries TRBV30 and TRBJ1-5; D remains unclear. Trimming left V 2 bases short and J 3 bases short, with 11 bases between. Germline V gene lookup returns CDR1 GTSNPN and CDR2 SVGIG (reference sequence). The CDR3 is 14 amino acids.

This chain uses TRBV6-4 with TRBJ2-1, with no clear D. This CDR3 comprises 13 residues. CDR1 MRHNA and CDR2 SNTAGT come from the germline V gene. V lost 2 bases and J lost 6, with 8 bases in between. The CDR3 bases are TGTGCCAGCAGTGACGGATGGTCCAATGAGCAGTTCTTC. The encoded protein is CASSDGWSNEQFF.

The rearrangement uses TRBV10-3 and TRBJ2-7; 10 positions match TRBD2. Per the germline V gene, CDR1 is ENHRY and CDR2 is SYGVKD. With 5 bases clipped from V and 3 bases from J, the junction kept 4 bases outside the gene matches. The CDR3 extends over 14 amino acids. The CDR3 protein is CAISSTSGNYEQYF. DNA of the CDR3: TGTGCCATCAGTTCTACTAGCGGGAACTACGAGCAGTACTTC.

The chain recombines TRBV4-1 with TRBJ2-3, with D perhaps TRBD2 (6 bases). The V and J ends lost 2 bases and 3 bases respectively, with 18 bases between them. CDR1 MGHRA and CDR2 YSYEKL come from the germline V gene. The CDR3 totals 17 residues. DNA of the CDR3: TGCGCCAGCAGCCAACATAAGGAGGGGCGCAGGACAGATACGCAGTATTTT. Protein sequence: CASSQHKEGRRTDTQYF.